The 11 T cell receptor beta chains listed next were all sequenced from one sample in a study of T cell changes during pregnancy in multiple sclerosis. Clones were sequenced by immunoSEQ multiplex PCR, and TCRdb holds only the in-frame ones, with some missing. The profile shows approximately 40,000 clones, 80% to 95% of them singletons. Sequenced material: CD4+ T cells from peripheral blood mononuclear cells, taken before pregnancy. These receptors were taken from a female donor with multiple sclerosis, enrolled in a pregnancy study.

The chain carries TRBV11-2 and TRBJ1-1; 8 bases are a match to TRBD1. Trimming cost V 4 bases and J 11 bases; bases outside gene matches: 24. Germline V lookup: CDR1 SGHAT, CDR2 FQNNGV. The CDR3 loop spans 18 amino acids. The CDR3 DNA reads as TGTGCCAGCAGCTCATTGAACGGCAGACAGGGGTCCCTGTTAGGGGCTTTCTTT. Translated: CASSSLNGRQGSLLGAFF.

The genes are TRBV28 and TRBJ2-7; 10 bases map to TRBD2. The CDR3 covers 14 residues. After removal of 8 bases from V and 6 bases from J, the junction contained 10 bases not matched to a gene. CDR1 and CDR2 (germline): MDHEN, SYDVKM. Here the CDR3 reads CASRQGSGRGEQYF. CDR3 sequence (DNA): TGTGCCAGCCGTCAAGGGAGCGGGAGGGGCGAGCAGTACTTC.

V is TRBV7-2 and J is TRBJ2-3; tentative D call: TRBD2 (6 bases). The germline V gene encodes CDR1 SGHTA and CDR2 FQGNSA. This CDR3 has 15 amino acids. V was cut by 4 bases and J by 7 bases, with 18 bases left in between. The DNA of the CDR3 is TGTGCCAGCAGCTGGGGGGTCGGGACGGTAAATACGCAGTATTTT. As protein: CASSWGVGTVNTQYF.

The chain has TRBV14 and TRBJ2-7; possible D gene TRBD1, 6 bases. CDR3 length: 12 amino acids. In germline, CDR1 is SGHDN, CDR2 FVKESK. The ends were cut back, 4 bases at V and 8 bases at J, with 12 bases in the middle. The CDR3 sequence is CASSRTGLQQYF. The DNA for the CDR3 is TGTGCCAGCAGCCGCACAGGGTTACAGCAGTACTTC.

This clone was observed once. This rearrangement joins TRBV19 to TRBJ1-5; D gene uncertain. The V gene's germline CDR1 is LNHDA and CDR2 SQIVND (reference sequence). CDR3 length: 15 amino acids. V was shortened by 3 bases and J by 2 bases, with 11 bases between the two germline ends. CDR3 in amino acids: CASSILGLGNQPQHF. CDR3 in DNA: TGTGCCAGTAGTATTTTGGGCTTGGGCAATCAGCCCCAGCATTTT.

This chain connects TRBV7-2 to TRBJ2-7, with TRBD1 identical over 7 bases. Germline-derived CDR1 and CDR2 are SGHTA and FQGNSA. CDR3 length: 16 residues. V shed 5 bases and J 3 bases; nucleotides not matched to a gene: 13. The CDR3 DNA follows: TGTGCCAGCAGCCTAGGGGGCCAAACGATAAGCTACGAGCAGTACTTC. It yields the protein CASSLGGQTISYEQYF.

The V and J genes are TRBV10-3 and TRBJ1-1, with D tentatively TRBD1 (6 bases). The germline V gene has CDR1 ENHRY and CDR2 SYGVKD. The CDR3 extends over 11 amino acids. V was trimmed by 2 bases and J by 8 bases, leaving 6 bases between them. The CDR3 DNA sequence: TGTGCCATCAGTGAGGACAGGGAAGCTTTCTTT. Translated: CAISEDREAFF.

The chain has TRBV7-9 and TRBJ2-3, with a possible D match to TRBD2 (6 bases). Germline CDR1 reads SEHNR; CDR2 reads FQNEAQ (reference sequence). V was pared by 7 bases and J by 0 bases, with 20 bases between. CDR3 length equals 17 residues. The CDR3 coding sequence is TGTGCCAGCAATCTGGGACGGGGAGGAACTAGCACAGATACGCAGTATTTT. It translates to CASNLGRGGTSTDTQYF. The complete variable domain, with remaining parts taken from reference TRBV7-9 and TRBJ2-3, reads DTGVSQNPRHKITKRGQNVTFRCDPISEHNRLYWYRQTLGQGPEFLTYFQNEAQLEKSRLLSDRFSAERPKGSFSTLEIQRTEQGDSAMYLCASNLGRGGTSTDTQYFGPGTRLTVL.

The chain recombines TRBV5-1 with TRBJ2-5; 8 bases are shared with TRBD1. The V segment lost 2 bases and the J segment 5 bases; nucleotides outside the gene matches: 5. This CDR3 comprises 14 residues. CDR1 is SGHRS and CDR2 is YFSETQ in the germline V gene. CDR3 protein: CASSFQGAGETQYF. CDR3 sequence (DNA): TGCGCCAGCAGCTTCCAGGGGGCTGGGGAGACCCAGTACTTC.

The chain joins TRBV7-8 to TRBJ1-5, with D hard to call. From germline, CDR1 is SGHVS and CDR2 FQNEAQ. Trimming left V 1 base short and J 3 bases short, with 7 bases between. This CDR3 has 14 amino acids. The CDR3 DNA reads TGTGCCAGCAGCTTAGAACTTCCCAATCAGCCCCAGCATTTT. It specifies CASSLELPNQPQHF.

The gene calls are TRBV9 and TRBJ2-7, with 11 positions matching TRBD1. The length of the CDR3 is 14 residues. The V gene's germline CDR1 is SGDLS and CDR2 YYNGEE. Germline trimming cut 2 bases from V and 6 bases from J; bases unmatched to any gene: 4. CDR3 bases: TGTGCCAGCAGCGTTTCGGGGACAGGGGGCGAGCAGTACTTC. This codes for CASSVSGTGGEQYF. The full variable domain, with the rest looked up from reference TRBV9 and TRBJ2-7, is DSGVTQTPKHLITATGQRVTLRCSPRSGDLSVYWYQQSLDQGLQFLIQYYNGEERAKGNILERFSAQQFPDLHSELNLSSLELGDSALYFCASSVSGTGGEQYFGPGTRLTVT.